This T cell receptor beta chain was documented in a study of untreated major depressive disorder. Study-wide points: A comparatively small sample limits the generalizability of these findings.

A few counts support this clone. Its antigen is undetermined. CDR1 and CDR2 (germline): SGHTA, FQGNSA. Trimming cost V 3 bases and J 7 bases, with 14 bases left between them. The CDR3 loop spans 14 amino acids. The repertoire was sequenced with immunoSEQ multiplex PCR; TCRdb's copy has only in-frame clones and lacks some. There are over 20,000 clones in the sample; over 75% occur only once, and 5% to 5.5% lies in the top ten. The genes are TRBV7-2 and TRBJ2-3; D is perhaps TRBD2 (7 bases). The receptor's source is a woman aged 25 to 39 in good health. The sample taken for sequencing was CD4+ T cells from PBMCs. This chain's CDR3 is CASSLEKGGYTQYF. DNA of the CDR3: TGTGCCAGCAGCTTGGAAAAGGGGGGGTATACGCAGTATTTT.